Listed here is a single TCR beta chain. Its antigen is currently unknown. The data were taken from a study of T-cell reconstitution after alpha-beta-depleted transplantation in children. A library of TCRbeta sequences, prepared with unique molecular identifiers, was generated. TCRdb independently ran MiXCR on the PCR reads; one entry per CDR3 protein. The sample contains fewer than 750,000 distinct CDR3 sequences, roughly a quarter of which appear only once. Notes on the study in general: Diversity and T-cell counts at one year after transplant derived mostly from new T cells. There were reportedly several hundred expanded graft clones from which alpha-beta T cells came about two months after transplant.

This clonotype was sampled from a boy in the first two years of life with Wiskott-Aldrich syndrome, due to receive a stem cell transplant. Sequenced here: PBMCs, sampled before TCRalphabeta/CD19-depleted stem cell transplant.

In nucleotides, the CDR3 is TGTGCCAGCAGCAAACGACAGCCCCGCGGGGGCAATGAGCAGTTCTTC. This gives the protein CASSKRQPRGGNEQFF. This rearrangement joins TRBV7-6 to TRBJ2-1, with 7 bases that match TRBD2. Unmatched junction bases numbered 13, after V lost 5 bases and J lost 6 bases. Germline V CDR1 and CDR2: SGHVS, FNYEAQ. The CDR3 is made up of 16 amino acids.